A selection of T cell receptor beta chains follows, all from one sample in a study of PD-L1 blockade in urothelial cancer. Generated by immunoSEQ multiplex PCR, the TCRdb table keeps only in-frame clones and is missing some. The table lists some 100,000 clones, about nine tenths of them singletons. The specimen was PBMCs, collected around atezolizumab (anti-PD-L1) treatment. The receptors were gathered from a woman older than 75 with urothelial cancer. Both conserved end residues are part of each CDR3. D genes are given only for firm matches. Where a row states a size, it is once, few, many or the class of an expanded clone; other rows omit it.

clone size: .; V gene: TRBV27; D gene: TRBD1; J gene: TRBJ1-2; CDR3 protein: CASSPTGGKGYTF; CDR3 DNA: TGTGCCAGCAGCCCCACAGGGGGTAAAGGCTACACCTTC
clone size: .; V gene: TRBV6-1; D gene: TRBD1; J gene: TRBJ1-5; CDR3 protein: CASSDPPQGMAYQPQHF; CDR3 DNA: TGTGCCAGCAGTGACCCCCCACAGGGGATGGCCTATCAGCCCCAGCATTTT
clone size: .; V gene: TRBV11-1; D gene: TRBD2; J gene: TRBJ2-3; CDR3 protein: CASSLGTSGRPPTDTQYF; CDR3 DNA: TGTGCCAGCAGCCTGGGGACTAGCGGGAGGCCACCCACAGATACGCAGTATTTT
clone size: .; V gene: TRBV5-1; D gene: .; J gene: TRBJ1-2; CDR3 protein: CASSLTSGVGYTF; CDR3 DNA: TGCGCCAGCAGCTTAACGTCAGGGGTTGGCTACACCTTC
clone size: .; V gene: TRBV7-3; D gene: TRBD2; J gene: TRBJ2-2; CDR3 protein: CASSPAGASGGELFF; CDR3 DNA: TGTGCCAGCAGCCCAGCGGGGGCCTCAGGCGGGGAGCTGTTTTTT
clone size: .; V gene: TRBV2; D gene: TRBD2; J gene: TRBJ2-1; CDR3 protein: CASRVGLASSYNEQFF; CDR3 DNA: TGTGCCAGCAGGGTAGGACTAGCGAGCTCCTACAATGAGCAGTTCTTC
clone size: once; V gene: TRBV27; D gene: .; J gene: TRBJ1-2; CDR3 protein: CASSLSRDGGKRGYTF; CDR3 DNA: TGTGCCAGCAGTTTATCGCGGGACGGAGGAAAAAGAGGCTACACCTTC
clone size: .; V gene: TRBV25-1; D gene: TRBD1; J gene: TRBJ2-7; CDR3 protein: CASSELGQGAGEQYF; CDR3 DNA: TGTGCCAGCAGTGAATTGGGACAGGGGGCGGGGGAGCAGTACTTC
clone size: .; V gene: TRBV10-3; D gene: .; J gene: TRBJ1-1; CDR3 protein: CAITYRDNTEAFF; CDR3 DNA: TGTGCCATCACATACAGGGACAACACTGAAGCTTTCTTT
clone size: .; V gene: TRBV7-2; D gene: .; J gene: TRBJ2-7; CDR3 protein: CASNLLGGLGEQYF; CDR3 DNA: TGTGCCAGCAACCTCCTCGGGGGACTTGGGGAGCAGTACTTC
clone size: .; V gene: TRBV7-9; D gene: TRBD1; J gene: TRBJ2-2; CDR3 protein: CASSLTRGLKNTGELFF; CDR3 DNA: TGTGCCAGCAGCTTGACCAGGGGGCTTAAGAACACCGGGGAGCTGTTTTTT
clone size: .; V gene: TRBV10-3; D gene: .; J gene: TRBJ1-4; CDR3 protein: CAISESSQGNEKLFF; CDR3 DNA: TGTGCCATCAGTGAGTCGAGTCAGGGGAATGAAAAACTGTTTTTT
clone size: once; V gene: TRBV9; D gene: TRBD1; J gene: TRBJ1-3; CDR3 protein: CASSPSDRGSGNTIYF; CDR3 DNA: TGTGCCAGCAGCCCATCGGACAGGGGGTCCGGAAACACCATATATTTT
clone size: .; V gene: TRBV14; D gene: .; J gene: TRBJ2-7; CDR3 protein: CASSQDAGLFYEQYF; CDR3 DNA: TGTGCCAGCAGCCAAGATGCGGGACTGTTCTACGAGCAGTACTTC
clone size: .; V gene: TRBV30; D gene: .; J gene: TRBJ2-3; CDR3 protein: CAWSVGGTSTDTQYF; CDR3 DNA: TGTGCCTGGAGTGTAGGCGGGACGAGCACAGATACGCAGTATTTT
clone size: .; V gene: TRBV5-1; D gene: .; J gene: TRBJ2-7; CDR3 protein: CASSLARGSEQYF; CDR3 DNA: TGCGCCAGCAGCTTGGCTAGGGGTTCCGAGCAGTACTTC
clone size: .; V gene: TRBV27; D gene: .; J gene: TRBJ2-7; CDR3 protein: CASGGIGPYEQYF; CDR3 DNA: TGTGCCAGCGGGGGGATAGGCCCCTACGAGCAGTACTTC
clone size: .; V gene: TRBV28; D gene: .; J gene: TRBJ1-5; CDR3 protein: CASSSPRVDVRGHF; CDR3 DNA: TGTGCCAGCAGTTCCCCTCGTGTGGACGTCAGGGGGCATTTT
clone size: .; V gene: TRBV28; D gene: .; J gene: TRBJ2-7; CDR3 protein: CASSFYPGTYEQYF; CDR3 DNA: TGTGCCAGCAGTTTTTACCCAGGGACCTACGAGCAGTACTTC
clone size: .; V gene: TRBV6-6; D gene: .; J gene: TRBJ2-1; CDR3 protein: CASSRDNNEQFF; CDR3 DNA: TGTGCCAGCAGCCGAGACAACAATGAGCAGTTCTTC
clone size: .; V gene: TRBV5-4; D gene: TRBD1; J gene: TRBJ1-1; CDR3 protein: CASSWDRNTEAFF; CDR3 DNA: TGTGCCAGCAGCTGGGACAGGAACACTGAAGCTTTCTTT
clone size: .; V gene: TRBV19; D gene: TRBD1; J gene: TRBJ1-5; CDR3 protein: CASSSRGWYQPQHF; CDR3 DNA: TGTGCCAGTAGTAGCAGGGGGTGGTATCAGCCCCAGCATTTT
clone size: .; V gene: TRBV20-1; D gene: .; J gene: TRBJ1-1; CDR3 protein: CSAREITEAFF; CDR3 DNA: TGCAGTGCCCGAGAGATCACTGAAGCTTTCTTT
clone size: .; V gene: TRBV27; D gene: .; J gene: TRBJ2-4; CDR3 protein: CASSESPGNIQYF; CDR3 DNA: TGTGCCAGCAGTGAGAGCCCAGGAAACATTCAGTACTTC
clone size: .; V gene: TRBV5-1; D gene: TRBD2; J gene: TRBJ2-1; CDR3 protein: CASSLASGSSYNEQFF; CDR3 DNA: TGCGCCAGCAGCTTGGCTAGCGGGAGTTCCTACAATGAGCAGTTCTTC
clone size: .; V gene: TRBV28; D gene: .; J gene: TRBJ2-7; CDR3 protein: CASSSGTQNYEQYF; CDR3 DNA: TGTGCCAGCAGTTCAGGGACACAGAACTACGAGCAGTACTTC
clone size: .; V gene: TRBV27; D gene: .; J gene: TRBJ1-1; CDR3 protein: CASSLSRNTEAFF; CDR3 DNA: TGTGCCAGCAGTTTGAGCCGGAACACTGAAGCTTTCTTT
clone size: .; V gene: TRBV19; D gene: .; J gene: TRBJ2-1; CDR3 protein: CASSPNTYNEQFF; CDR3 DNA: TGTGCCAGTAGTCCGAACACGTACAATGAGCAGTTCTTC
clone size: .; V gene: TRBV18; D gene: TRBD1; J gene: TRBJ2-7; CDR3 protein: CASSPGQANEQYF; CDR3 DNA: TGTGCCAGCTCACCCGGACAGGCCAACGAGCAGTACTTC
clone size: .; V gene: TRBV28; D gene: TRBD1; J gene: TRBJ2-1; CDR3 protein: CASSSIDRGRLNEQFF; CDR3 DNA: TGTGCCAGCAGTTCAATTGACAGGGGACGGTTGAATGAGCAGTTCTTC
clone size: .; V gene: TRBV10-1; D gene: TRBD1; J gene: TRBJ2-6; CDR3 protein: CASRTGTGVVSGANVLTF; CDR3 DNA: TGCGCCAGCAGGACCGGGACAGGGGTAGTCTCTGGGGCCAACGTCCTGACTTTC
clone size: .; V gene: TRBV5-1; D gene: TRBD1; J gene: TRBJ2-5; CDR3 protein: CASRQRQGQETQYF; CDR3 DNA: TGCGCCAGCAGGCAAAGACAGGGGCAAGAGACCCAGTACTTC
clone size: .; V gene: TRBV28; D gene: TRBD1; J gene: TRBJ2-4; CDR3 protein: CASSRDSGNIQYF; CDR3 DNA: TGTGCCAGCAGTAGGGACAGCGGAAACATTCAGTACTTC
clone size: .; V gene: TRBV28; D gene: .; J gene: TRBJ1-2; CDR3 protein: CASSTGVDYGYTF; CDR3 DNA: TGTGCCAGCAGTACCGGGGTTGACTATGGCTACACCTTC
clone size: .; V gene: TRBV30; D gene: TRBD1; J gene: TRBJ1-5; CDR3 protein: CAWMDRAGQPQHF; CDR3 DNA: TGTGCCTGGATGGACAGGGCTGGTCAGCCCCAGCATTTT
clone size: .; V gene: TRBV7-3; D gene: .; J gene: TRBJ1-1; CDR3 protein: CASSISGTGNTEAFF; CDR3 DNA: TGTGCCAGCAGCATCTCCGGGACTGGGAACACTGAAGCTTTCTTT
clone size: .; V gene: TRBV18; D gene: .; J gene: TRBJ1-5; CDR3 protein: CASSPGQGNQPQHF; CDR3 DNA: TGTGCCAGCTCACCAGGCCAGGGCAATCAGCCCCAGCATTTT
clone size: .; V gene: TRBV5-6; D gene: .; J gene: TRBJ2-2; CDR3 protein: CASSLRVTGELFF; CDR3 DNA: TGTGCCAGCAGCTTGCGAGTCACCGGGGAGCTGTTTTTT
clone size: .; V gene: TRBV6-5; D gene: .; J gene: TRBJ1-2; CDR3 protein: CASKDRHYGYTF; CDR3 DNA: TGTGCCAGCAAAGACAGACACTATGGCTACACCTTC
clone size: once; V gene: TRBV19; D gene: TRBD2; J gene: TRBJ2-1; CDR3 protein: CASRGLAGGLDEQFF; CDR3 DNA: TGTGCCAGTAGGGGACTAGCGGGAGGTCTGGATGAGCAGTTCTTC
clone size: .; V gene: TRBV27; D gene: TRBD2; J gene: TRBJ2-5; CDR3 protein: CASSLLTPGGKETQYF; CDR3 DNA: TGTGCCAGCAGTTTACTGACCCCGGGAGGGAAAGAGACCCAGTACTTC